This T cell receptor (beta chain) is drawn from a study of blood T cell repertoires in COVID-19. The assay was immunoSEQ multiplex PCR, and TCRdb's table has in-frame clones only and misses some. This table has over 350,000 clones, 87% appearing once. Cohorts were based on clinical histories the participants reported. The V and J ends lost 3 bases and 0 bases respectively, with 11 bases between them. Per germline, CDR1 MDHEN and CDR2 SYDVKM. The CDR3 is 16 amino acids. The chain is built from TRBV28 and TRBJ2-2, with a weak D call TRBD1 (5 bases). This clonotype was obtained from a young woman with acute COVID-19. The sample consisted of PBMCs or T cells enriched from blood (not recorded which). The CDR3 DNA follows: TGTGCCAGCAGTTTTCCCCGGACAACGAACACCGGGGAGCTGTTTTTT. It encodes CASSFPRTTNTGELFF.